This T cell receptor beta chain stems from a study of blood T cell repertoires in COVID-19. Overall study context: Samples of COVID-19 (acute and convalescent) were obtained from the United States, Italy and Spain. Sample material is recorded as cDNA or gDNA derived from T cells, B-cell-depleted T cells, or PBMCs.

Germline V lookup: CDR1 MNHNS, CDR2 SASEGT. The ends lost 0 bases at V and 0 bases at J; junction bases unmatched: 11. The CDR3 contains 20 residues. In the authors' workflow: Nucleated cell number was recorded as an estimate derived from reference gene primer amplification. Sequenced by immunoSEQ multiplex PCR; TCRdb stores in-frame clones only, minus some. That table gives V, J and clone size, and the DNA gave D and trimming. The top ten clones hold roughly 6.2% of a sample with about 94,000 clones, 65% to 85% of them seen once. Material: peripheral blood. The source of this sequence is a man between 60 and 70 years old with acute or convalescent COVID-19. The chain joins TRBV6-1 to TRBJ1-6, with TRBD1 matching 7 bases. The CDR3 region is CASSEAPGQFTLSYNSPLHF. The CDR3 bases are TGTGCCAGCAGTGAAGCACCGGGACAGTTCACTCTCTCCTATAATTCACCCCTCCACTTT.